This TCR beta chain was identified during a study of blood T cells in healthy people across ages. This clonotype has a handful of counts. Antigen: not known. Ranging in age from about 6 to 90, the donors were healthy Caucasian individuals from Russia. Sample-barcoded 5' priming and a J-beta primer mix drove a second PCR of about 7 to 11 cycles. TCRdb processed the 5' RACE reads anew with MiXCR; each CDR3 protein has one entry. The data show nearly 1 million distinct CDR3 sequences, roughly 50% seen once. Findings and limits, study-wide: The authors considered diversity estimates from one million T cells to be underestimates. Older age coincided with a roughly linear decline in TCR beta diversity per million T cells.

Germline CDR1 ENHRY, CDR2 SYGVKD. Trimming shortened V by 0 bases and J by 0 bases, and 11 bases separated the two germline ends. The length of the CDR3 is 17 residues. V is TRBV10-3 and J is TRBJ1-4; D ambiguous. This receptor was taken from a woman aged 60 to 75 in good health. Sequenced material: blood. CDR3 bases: TGTGCCATCAGTGAGTCGGGCAGGAGTTCAACTAATGAAAAACTGTTTTTT. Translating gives CAISESGRSSTNEKLFF.